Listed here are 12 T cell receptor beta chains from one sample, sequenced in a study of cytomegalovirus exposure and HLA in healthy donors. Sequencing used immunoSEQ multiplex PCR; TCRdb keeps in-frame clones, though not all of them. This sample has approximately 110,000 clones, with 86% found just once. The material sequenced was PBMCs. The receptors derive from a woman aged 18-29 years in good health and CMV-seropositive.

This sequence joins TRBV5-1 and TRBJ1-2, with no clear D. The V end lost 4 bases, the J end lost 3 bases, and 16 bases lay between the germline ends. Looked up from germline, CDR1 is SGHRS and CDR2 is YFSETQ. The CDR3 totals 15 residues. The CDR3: CASSLTTSRDYGYTF. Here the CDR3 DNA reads TGCGCCAGCAGCCTGACCACCTCGCGGGACTATGGCTACACCTTC.

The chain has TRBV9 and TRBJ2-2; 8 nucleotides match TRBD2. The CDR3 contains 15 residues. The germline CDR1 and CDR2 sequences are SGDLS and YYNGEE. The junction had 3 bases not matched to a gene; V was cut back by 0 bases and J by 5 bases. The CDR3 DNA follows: TGTGCCAGCAGCGTAGACAGCGGGAGTACCGGGGAGCTGTTTTTT. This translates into CASSVDSGSTGELFF.

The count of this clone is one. The CDR3 protein is CASSSTGDLSYEQYF. The CDR3 region has the DNA TGTGCCAGCAGCTCGACAGGGGACCTCTCCTACGAGCAGTACTTC. The chain has TRBV13 and TRBJ2-7; 8 bases agree with TRBD1. The germline V gene encodes CDR1 PRHDT and CDR2 FYEKMQ (reference sequence). Trimming at V came to 4 bases and at J to 0 bases, leaving 5 bases not matched to a gene. This CDR3 comprises 15 residues. Together with reference TRBV13 and TRBJ2-7, the CDR3 gives the full variable domain: AAGVIQSPRHLIKEKRETATLKCYPIPRHDTVYWYQQGPGQDPQFLISFYEKMQSDKGSIPDRFSAQQFSDYHSELNMSSLELGDSALYFCASSSTGDLSYEQYFGPGTRLTVT.

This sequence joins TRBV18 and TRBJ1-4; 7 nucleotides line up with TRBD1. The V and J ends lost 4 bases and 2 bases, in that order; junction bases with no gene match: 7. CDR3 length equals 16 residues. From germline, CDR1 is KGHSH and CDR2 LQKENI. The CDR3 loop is CASSRIPQGTNEKLFF. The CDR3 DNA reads TGTGCCAGCTCACGAATACCACAGGGGACTAATGAAAAACTGTTTTTT.

This CDR3 reads CASSLYTAGSTDTQYF. The CDR3 DNA sequence: TGTGCCAGCAGCCTATATACGGCGGGGAGCACAGATACGCAGTATTTT. The chain is built from TRBV7-9 and TRBJ2-3; D is perhaps TRBD2 (6 bases). The V end was cut by 5 bases, the J end by 0 bases, with 15 bases between. This CDR3 contains 16 residues. Germline-derived CDR1 and CDR2 are SEHNR and FQNEAQ (reference sequence).

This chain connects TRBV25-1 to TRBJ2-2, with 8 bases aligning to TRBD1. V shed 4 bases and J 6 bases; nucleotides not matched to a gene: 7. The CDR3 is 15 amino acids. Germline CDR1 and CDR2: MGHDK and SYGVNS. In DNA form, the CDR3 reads TGTGCCAGCAGTGGAGGACAGGGAAAGGCCGGGGAGCTGTTTTTT. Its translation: CASSGGQGKAGELFF.

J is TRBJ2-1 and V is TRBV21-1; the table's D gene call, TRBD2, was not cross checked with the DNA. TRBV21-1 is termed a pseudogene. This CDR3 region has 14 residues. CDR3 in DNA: TGTGCCAGCCTAGGACTCCCGGCAGGCAATGAGCAGTTCTTC. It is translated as CASLGLPAGNEQFF.

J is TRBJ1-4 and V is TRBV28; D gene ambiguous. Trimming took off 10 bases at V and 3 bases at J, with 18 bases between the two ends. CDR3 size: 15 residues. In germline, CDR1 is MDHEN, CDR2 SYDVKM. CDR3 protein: CATCPGGSSNEKLFF. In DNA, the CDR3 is TGTGCCACTTGCCCAGGAGGCAGCTCTAATGAAAAACTGTTTTTT. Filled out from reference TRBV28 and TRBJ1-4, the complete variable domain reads DVKVTQSSRYLVKRTGEKVFLECVQDMDHENMFWYRQDPGLGLRLIYFSYDVKMKEKGDIPEGYSVSREKKERFSLILESASTNQTSMYLCATCPGGSSNEKLFFGSGTQLSVL.

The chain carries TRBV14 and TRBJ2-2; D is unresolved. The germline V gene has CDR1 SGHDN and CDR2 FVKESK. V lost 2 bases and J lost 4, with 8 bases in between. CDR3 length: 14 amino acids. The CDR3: CASSQSRVTGELFF. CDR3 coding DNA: TGTGCCAGCAGCCAAAGTCGGGTCACCGGGGAGCTGTTTTTT.

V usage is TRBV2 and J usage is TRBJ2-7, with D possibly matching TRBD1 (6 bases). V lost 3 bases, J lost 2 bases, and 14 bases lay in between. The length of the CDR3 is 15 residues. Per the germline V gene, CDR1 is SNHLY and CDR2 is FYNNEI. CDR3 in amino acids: CASSDVSAGAYEQYF. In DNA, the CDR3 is TGTGCCAGCAGTGACGTATCGGCAGGGGCCTACGAGCAGTACTTC.

Here the CDR3 DNA reads TGCAGCACCGGGACAGACTACAATGAGCAGTTCTTC. Its translation: CSTGTDYNEQFF. The chain joins TRBV29-1 to TRBJ2-1; 7 nucleotides match TRBD1. V lost 8 bases to trimming and J lost 3 bases; unmatched junction nucleotides: 4. Per germline, CDR1 SQVTM and CDR2 ANQGSEA. The CDR3 spans 12 residues.

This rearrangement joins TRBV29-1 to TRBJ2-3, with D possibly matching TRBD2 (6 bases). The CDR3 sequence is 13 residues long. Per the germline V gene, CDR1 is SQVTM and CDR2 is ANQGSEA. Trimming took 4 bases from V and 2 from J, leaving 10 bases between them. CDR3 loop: CSVGGVLTDTQYF. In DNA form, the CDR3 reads TGCAGCGTTGGGGGGGTTCTCACAGATACGCAGTATTTT.